The TCR beta chain described here comes from a study of a mutant IDH1 vaccine in newly diagnosed glioma. About the research overall: Males made up approximately 60% and females about 40% of treated patients, whose mean age was roughly 40 years.

The time point here: week 35, safety follow-up. In the vaccine, a single dose held 300 ug of the mutant IDH1 20-mer peptide, along with topical imiquimod. TCRdb keeps only in-frame clones here, not all; method: immunoSEQ multiplex PCR. The table records roughly 48,000 clones, 75% to 85% of them present only once. V was clipped by 6 bases and J by 0 bases, with 11 bases between them. The length of the CDR3 is 15 residues. The V gene's germline CDR1 is MNHNS and CDR2 SASEGT. Notes on this clone: The antigen remains unidentified.

The rearrangement joins TRBV6-1 to TRBJ1-4, with D unresolved. The TCR originated in a middle-aged man with glioma. Sample: PBMCs, taken from a glioma patient whose treatment included an IDH1 peptide vaccine. The CDR3 sequence: CASRAPGATNEKLFF. Written as DNA, the CDR3 is TGTGCCAGCAGGGCCCCTGGGGCAACTAATGAAAAACTGTTTTTT.